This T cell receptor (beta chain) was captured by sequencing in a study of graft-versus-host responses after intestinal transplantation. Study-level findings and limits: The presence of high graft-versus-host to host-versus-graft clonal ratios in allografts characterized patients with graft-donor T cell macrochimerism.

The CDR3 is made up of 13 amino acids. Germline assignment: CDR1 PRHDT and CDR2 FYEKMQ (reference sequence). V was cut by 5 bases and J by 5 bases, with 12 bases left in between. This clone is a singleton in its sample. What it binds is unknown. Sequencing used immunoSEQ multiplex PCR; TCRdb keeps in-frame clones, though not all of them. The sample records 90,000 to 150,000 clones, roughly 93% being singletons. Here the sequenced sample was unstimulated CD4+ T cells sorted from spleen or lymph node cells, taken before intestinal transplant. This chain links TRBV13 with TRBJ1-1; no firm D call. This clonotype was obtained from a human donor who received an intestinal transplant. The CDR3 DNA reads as TGTGCCAGCAGCGGAAGCTTTGGGACTGAAGCTTTCTTT. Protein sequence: CASSGSFGTEAFF.